This T cell receptor beta chain was recovered during a study of blood T cells in healthy people across ages. This clonotype was seen at least ten times. The second PCR ran about 6 to 11 cycles with a sample-barcoded 5' primer and J-beta primers. TCRdb re-called the 5' RACE reads with MiXCR, one entry per CDR3 protein. The table has 710,000 or so distinct CDR3 sequences, about a third seen once. Germline V gives CDR1 DFQATT, CDR2 SNEGSKA (reference sequence). V was shortened by 3 bases and J by 10 bases, with 16 bases between the two germline ends. The CDR3 has 13 residues. Samples each yielded at least 5.5 micrograms of total RNA.

Input material: blood. The chain uses TRBV20-1 and TRBJ2-1, with D possibly being TRBD2 (6 bases). The sequence came from a woman older than 75 in good health. CDR3 sequence reads: CSARGNRGWEQFF. The CDR3 DNA follows: TGCAGTGCTAGGGGTAATCGGGGGTGGGAGCAGTTCTTC.